Below, one TCR beta chain is given with its context. No antigen is known for it. Per-base quality was not reported, and no clone a single base away is much larger than it. The CDR3 runs 16 amino acids, cysteine and phenylalanine included. The only DNA kept is the CDR3, 48 bases in frame from the first base. TCRbeta CDR3 regions were amplified from genomic DNA by means of the immunoSEQ Assay, a bias-controlled multiplex PCR. Turning to the authors' computational methods: The number of nucleated cells in each sample was estimated from the amplification of reference gene primers within the assay. To quantify the absolute abundance of each unique TCRbeta CDR3 rearrangement, sequence reads were collapsed and filtered. For each sample, productive Simpson clonality was calculated by taking the square root of Simpson's diversity index across productive rearrangements. As stored in TCRdb, this immuneACCESS dataset retains in-frame rearrangements with V and J assigned. A fraction of the clones does not appear; measured against another copy, unresolved V genes explain less than half of the discrepancy, and the remainder lacks a known reason. V, J and clone size reflect that table, while D and trimming were determined from the DNA. For this sample there are some 150,000 clones; around 80% appear just once. The ten largest clones capture 4.2% of the sample.

This entry comes from a study of blood T cell repertoires in COVID-19 (TCRdb year 2020). Describing the broader study: The collaborator samples originated in the United States, Italy and Spain and spanned the acute and convalescent phases of COVID-19. HLA class I and class II types, where available, came from metadata supplied by the sample provider rather than from assay-based typing. The repertoires were made available in a free public database intended to serve as a resource for research on the immune response to SARS-CoV-2. The dataset comprised deeply sampled blood TCRbeta repertoires from subjects exposed to, actively infected with, or recovered from COVID-19. Samples were obtained from the ongoing ImmuneRACE study (first 160 participants) and from over 1,000 subjects provided by 6 global collaborators. The sample metadata nearly always contained a de-identified subject ID, COVID-19 status, age in years and sex. The material from the prospective study consisted of cDNA or gDNA derived from T cells, B-cell-depleted T cells, or PBMCs.

Whole blood was collected in K2EDTA tubes by collaborating institutions according to the institutions' own protocols. For TCRbeta analysis, collaborators shipped samples as frozen whole blood, isolated PBMCs, or DNA extracted from either of those sample types. The full study reports these points: The amount of clinical and demographic metadata varied by source and participant and was provided uncurated.

The sequencing input was peripheral blood. The TCR comes from a man aged 60 to 75 with acute or convalescent COVID-19. The V and J genes are TRBV12-1 and TRBJ2-5; TRBD2 was called by the table and not checked on the DNA. TRBV12-1 is recorded as a pseudogene. The DNA sequence is TGTGCCAGCAAGGGGAGGGGGGTCAAGGACCAAGAGACCCAGTACTTC. This yields the protein CASKGRGVKDQETQYF.